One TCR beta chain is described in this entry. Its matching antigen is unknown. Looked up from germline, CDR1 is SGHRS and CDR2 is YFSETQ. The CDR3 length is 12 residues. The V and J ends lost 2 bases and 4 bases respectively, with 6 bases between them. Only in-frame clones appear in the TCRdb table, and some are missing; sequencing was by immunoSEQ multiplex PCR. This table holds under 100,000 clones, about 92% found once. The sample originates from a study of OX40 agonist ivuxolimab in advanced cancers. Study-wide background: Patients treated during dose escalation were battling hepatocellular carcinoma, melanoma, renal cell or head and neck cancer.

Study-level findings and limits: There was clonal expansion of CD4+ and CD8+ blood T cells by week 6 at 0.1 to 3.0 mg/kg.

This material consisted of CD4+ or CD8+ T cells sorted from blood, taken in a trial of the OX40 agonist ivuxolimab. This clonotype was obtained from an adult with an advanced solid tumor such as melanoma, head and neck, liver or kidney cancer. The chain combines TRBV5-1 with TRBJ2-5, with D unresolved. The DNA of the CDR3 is TGCGCCAGCAGCTTCGAGGCAGAGACCCAGTACTTC. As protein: CASSFEAETQYF.